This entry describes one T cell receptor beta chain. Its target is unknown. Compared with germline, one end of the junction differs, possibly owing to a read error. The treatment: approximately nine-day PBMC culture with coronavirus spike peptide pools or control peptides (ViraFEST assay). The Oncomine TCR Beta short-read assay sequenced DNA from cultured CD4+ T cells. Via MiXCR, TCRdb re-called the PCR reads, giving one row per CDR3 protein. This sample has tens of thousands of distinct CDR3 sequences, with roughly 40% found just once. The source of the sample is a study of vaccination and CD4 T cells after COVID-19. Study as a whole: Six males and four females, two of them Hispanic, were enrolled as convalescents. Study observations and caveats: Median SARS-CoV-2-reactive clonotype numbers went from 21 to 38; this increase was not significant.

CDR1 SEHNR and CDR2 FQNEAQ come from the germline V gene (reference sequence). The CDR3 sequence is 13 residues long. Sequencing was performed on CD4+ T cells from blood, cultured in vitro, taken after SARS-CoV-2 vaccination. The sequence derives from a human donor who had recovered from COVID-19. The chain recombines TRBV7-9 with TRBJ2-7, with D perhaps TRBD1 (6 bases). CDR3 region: CASSSGQPYEQYF. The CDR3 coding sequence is TGCGCCAGCAGCTCAGGACAGCCCTACGAGCAGTACTTC.